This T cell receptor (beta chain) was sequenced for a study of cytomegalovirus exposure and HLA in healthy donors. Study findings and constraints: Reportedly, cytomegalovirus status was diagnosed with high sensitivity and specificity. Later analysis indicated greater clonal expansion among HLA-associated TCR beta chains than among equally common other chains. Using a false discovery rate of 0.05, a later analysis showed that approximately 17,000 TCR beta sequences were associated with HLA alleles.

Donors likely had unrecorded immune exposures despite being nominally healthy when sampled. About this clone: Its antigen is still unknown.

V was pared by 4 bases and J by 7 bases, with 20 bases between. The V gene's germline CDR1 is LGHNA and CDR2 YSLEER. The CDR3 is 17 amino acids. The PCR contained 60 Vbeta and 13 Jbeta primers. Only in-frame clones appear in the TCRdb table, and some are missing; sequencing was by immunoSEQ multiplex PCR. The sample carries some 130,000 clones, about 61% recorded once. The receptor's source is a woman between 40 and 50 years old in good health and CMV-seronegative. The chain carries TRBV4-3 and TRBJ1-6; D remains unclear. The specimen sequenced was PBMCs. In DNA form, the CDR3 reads TGCGCCAGCAGCCCCGCGGGCCTTACCACTGGGAATTCACCCCTCCACTTT. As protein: CASSPAGLTTGNSPLHF.